Sequencing of this T cell receptor (beta chain) was carried out in a study of identifying expanded T cells in peripheral blood. This table comes from immunoSEQ multiplex PCR, and its TCRdb copy is limited to in-frame clones, with some not included. Of 85,000 to 120,000 clones in the sample, about 87% were seen once. This clone showed up just once. What it binds is unknown. During the collection period, no donor immune events like infections were recorded. Study-wide points: Technical replicates showed around 1.2 changed clones; approximately two weeks 15 to 20; four weeks 19. Clone count variance between approximately two-week samples rose with total template count.

Germline values: CDR1 MNHNY, CDR2 SVGAGI (reference sequence). This CDR3 comprises 15 residues. V gave up 5 bases and J gave up 6 bases, with 16 bases separating them. This chain links TRBV6-6 with TRBJ2-2; no clear D. The specimen sequenced was blood. The origin of this receptor is a person aged 18 to 69 in good health. CDR3 coding DNA: TGTGCCAGCAGTAAGGGTATCGGCGGCGCCGGGGAGCTGTTTTTT. It translates to CASSKGIGGAGELFF.